These 20 T cell receptor beta chains share one sample of origin, sequenced in a study of identical twins. From the 5' RACE reads, TCRdb called clonotypes with MiXCR, one entry per CDR3 protein. This table has about 330,000 distinct CDR3 sequences, approximately 13% appearing once. Separately, the same data were catalogued under a study of yellow fever vaccine responses in identical twins.

The sample comprised CD8+ T cells sorted from blood. The origin of the receptors is a young woman in good health.

This clonotype was recorded a few times. The V call is TRBV6-1, the J call TRBJ1-2, with TRBD1 matching 7 bases. The CDR3 loop spans 18 amino acids. The trim removed 0 bases at V and 1 base at J, leaving 11 bases unmatched. CDR1 and CDR2 from the germline V gene are MNHNS and SASEGT. The CDR3 DNA reads TGTGCCAGCAGTGAAGCGTCTAACCGGGACAGATTTAACTATGGCTACACCTTC. Translating it yields CASSEASNRDRFNYGYTF.

This clonotype was found a few times. V and J are TRBV20-1 and TRBJ1-2, with 9 bases matching TRBD1. The germline V gene has CDR1 DFQATT and CDR2 SNEGSKA (reference sequence). V shed 3 bases and J 5 bases; nucleotides not matched to a gene: 22. This CDR3 has 19 amino acids. Here the CDR3 DNA reads TGCAGTGCTAGCACACAACTTACTCGACCGGGACAGGGTTTATATGGCTACACCTTC. Translation: CSASTQLTRPGQGLYGYTF.

This sequence joins TRBV15 and TRBJ2-7; 9 nucleotides agree with TRBD1. Per germline, CDR1 LNHNV and CDR2 YYDKDF (reference sequence). This CDR3 region has 14 residues. Trimming took 0 bases from V and 10 from J; bases not matched to a gene: 7. The CDR3 sequence is CATSRDRDRVFQYF. The CDR3 region has the DNA TGTGCCACCAGCAGAGACCGGGACAGGGTTTTTCAGTACTTC.

This clonotype was detected a few times. The chain recombines TRBV28 with TRBJ2-1, with 7 bases lining up with TRBD2. The CDR3 extends over 13 amino acids. The trim removed 6 bases at V and 4 bases at J, leaving 3 bases unmatched. Germline V lookup: CDR1 MDHEN, CDR2 SYDVKM. CDR3 sequence: CASRTSVYNEQFF. For the CDR3, the DNA is TGTGCCAGCAGAACTAGCGTTTACAATGAGCAGTTCTTC.

This clonotype occurred a few times. The genes are TRBV6-1 and TRBJ1-1; 8 bases are shared with TRBD1. There are 15 residues in the CDR3. The V gene's germline CDR1 is MNHNS and CDR2 SASEGT. The junction had 6 bases not matched to a gene; V was cut back by 4 bases and J by 2 bases. In DNA form, the CDR3 reads TGTGCCAGCAGTGCTACAGGGGGGCAAAACACTGAAGCTTTCTTT. It encodes CASSATGGQNTEAFF.

In its sample, this clonotype was seen a few times. The chain joins TRBV6-4 to TRBJ2-1, with 10 bases lining up with TRBD2. Germline V CDR1 and CDR2: MRHNA, SNTAGT. The junction had 11 bases not matched to a gene; V was cut back by 5 bases and J by 10 bases. This CDR3 has 15 amino acids. The CDR3 DNA reads as TGTGCCAGCAGTCAAGCGGGAGGGCCTGGTGGGGAGCAGTTCTTC. Translation: CASSQAGGPGGEQFF.

The chain links TRBV24-1 to TRBJ1-1; D might be TRBD1 (6 bases). Trimming shortened V by 1 base and J by 11 bases, and 10 bases separated the two germline ends. CDR3 length: 12 amino acids. The germline CDR1 and CDR2 sequences are KGHDR and SFDVKD. The CDR3 sequence is CATSDFSGAAFF. CDR3 DNA sequence: TGTGCCACCAGTGATTTCTCGGGGGCGGCTTTCTTT.

V and J are TRBV4-1 and TRBJ2-3; TRBD1 matches 7 bases. This CDR3 is 22 amino acids long. Germline values: CDR1 MGHRA, CDR2 YSYEKL. Trimming at V came to 2 bases and at J to 1 base, leaving 24 bases not matched to a gene. CDR3 in amino acids: CASSQRKWEIGRQGDGTDTQYF. The CDR3 DNA is TGCGCCAGCAGCCAAAGAAAGTGGGAGATCGGCCGGCAGGGGGATGGCACAGATACGCAGTATTTT.

This chain links TRBV6-1 with TRBJ1-2; D is ambiguous. CDR1 is MNHNS, CDR2 SASEGT, per germline. Trimming took 6 bases from V and 0 from J, leaving 14 bases between them. This CDR3 has 15 amino acids. The CDR3 here is CASRPGPSANYGYTF. The DNA of the CDR3 is TGTGCCAGCAGACCCGGACCGTCAGCTAACTATGGCTACACCTTC.

The rearrangement uses TRBV27 and TRBJ2-3; D gene unclear. Between the trimmed V and J ends, which lost 7 bases and 2 bases, there was a span of 13 bases. CDR3 length: 14 amino acids. Germline V gene sequence: CDR1 MNHEY, CDR2 SMNVEV (reference sequence). As DNA, the CDR3 is TGTGCCAGCACGCGGAACTATTACACAGATACGCAGTATTTT. Protein sequence: CASTRNYYTDTQYF.

This clonotype was counted ten times or more. This chain uses TRBV7-9 with TRBJ2-5, with TRBD2 matching over 10 bases. CDR1 SEHNR and CDR2 FQNEAQ come from the germline V gene (reference sequence). The CDR3 consists of 16 residues. With 5 bases clipped from V and 5 bases from J, the junction kept 11 bases outside the gene matches. The CDR3: CASSLPGTSERETQYF. The CDR3 DNA is TGTGCCAGCAGCCTCCCCGGGACTAGCGAAAGGGAGACCCAGTACTTC.

This clonotype was counted a few times. This chain joins TRBV7-9 and TRBJ2-1; D not certain. V shed 1 base and J shed 0 bases, with 7 bases lying between them. CDR1 is SEHNR, CDR2 FQNEAQ, per germline (reference sequence). This CDR3 is 15 amino acids long. CDR3 nucleotides: TGTGCCAGCAGCTTAGTCGAAAGCTCCTACAATGAGCAGTTCTTC. It yields the protein CASSLVESSYNEQFF.

J is TRBJ2-7 and V is TRBV20-1; TRBD2 matches at 10 bases. Germline V gene data show CDR1 as DFQATT and CDR2 as SNEGSKA (reference sequence). This CDR3 contains 13 residues. Trimming took 3 bases from V and 2 from J; bases not matched to a gene: 1. CDR3 DNA sequence: TGCAGTGCTAGCAGCGGGGGGGCCTACGAGCAGTACGTC. Amino acid sequence: CSASSGGAYEQYV.

CDR3 in DNA: TGTGCCAGCAGCCCAACAGGGGTAGCACGTCGAATAAACACCGGGGAGCTGTTTTTT. Protein: CASSPTGVARRINTGELFF. The V call is TRBV5-6, the J call TRBJ2-2; TRBD1 matches at 7 bases. With V trimmed by 4 bases and J by 2 bases, 17 bases remained unmatched. There are 19 residues in the CDR3. From germline, CDR1 is SGHDT and CDR2 YYEEEE.

This chain links TRBV7-6 with TRBJ2-7; TRBD2 matches at 8 bases. In germline, CDR1 is SGHVS, CDR2 FNYEAQ. There are 15 residues in the CDR3. The ends lost 4 bases at V and 2 bases at J; junction bases unmatched: 7. The CDR3 nucleotides read TGTGCCAGCAGCTCCCTAGCGGGCGGACCCTACGAGCAGTACTTC. Residues: CASSSLAGGPYEQYF.

This chain joins TRBV12-5 and TRBJ1-5; no reliable D call. Trimming stripped 5 bases from V and 4 bases from J, with 9 bases between. CDR1 and CDR2 from the germline V gene are LGHNT and FRNRAP. The CDR3 is made up of 13 amino acids. The DNA of the CDR3 is TGTGCTAGTGGTACTAGTTCAAATCAGCCCCAGCATTTT. Translated, it gives CASGTSSNQPQHF.

The chain combines TRBV12-3 or TRBV12-4 with TRBJ2-7; 7 bases line up with TRBD2. This CDR3 is 14 amino acids long. With V trimmed by 7 bases and J by 1 base, 7 bases remained unmatched. The DNA of the CDR3 is TGTGCCAGCAACGATGGGGGGGGGTCCTACGAGCAGTACTTC. As protein: CASNDGGGSYEQYF.

V and J are TRBV15 and TRBJ2-7, with 8 bases that match TRBD2. The trim removed 0 bases at V and 3 bases at J, leaving 4 bases unmatched. Germline-derived CDR1 and CDR2 are LNHNV and YYDKDF (reference sequence). CDR3 size: 15 residues. CDR3 sequence reads: CATSRDGAGGYEQYF. In nucleotides, the CDR3 is TGTGCCACCAGCAGAGATGGCGCGGGAGGCTACGAGCAGTACTTC.

The chain joins TRBV12-3 or TRBV12-4 to TRBJ2-5; D is perhaps TRBD1 (7 bases). The ends were cut back, 7 bases at V and 4 bases at J, with 19 bases in the middle. This CDR3 spans 15 amino acids. The CDR3 DNA reads TGTGCCAGCATACCCCAGGGGGGAGTTGGAGAGACCCAGTACTTC. This sequence encodes CASIPQGGVGETQYF.

The chain joins TRBV4-1 to TRBJ2-1; 7 bases map to TRBD2. The CDR3 spans 17 residues. V lost 0 bases, J lost 6 bases, and 11 bases stayed unmatched. Per germline, CDR1 MGHRA and CDR2 YSYEKL. The CDR3 region has the DNA TGCGCCAGCAGCCAAGAGTCGTTTCTAGCGGCCGTCAATGAGCAGTTCTTC. It encodes CASSQESFLAAVNEQFF.